This T cell receptor (beta chain) was captured by sequencing in a study of human T cells and chemical hapten exposure. Study summary: DPC (0.01%) was patch tested on the upper back and read at 6 days. TCR yield per sample varied, mainly due to pooled library volumes.

This clonotype has a handful of counts. Time point here: pre-sensitization, week 0. Treatment here: therapeutic diphenylcyclopropenone sensitization with weekly scalp DPC. TCRdb re-called the RACE reads through MiXCR, storing one row per CDR3 protein. The table lists about 120,000 distinct CDR3 sequences, about 13% of them singletons. The TCR was taken from a woman under 30 with alopecia areata. Some clones in this sample may be carry-over from other donors' samples. The sample was whole blood, taken in connection with sensitization to the hapten diphenylcyclopropenone (DPC).

Here the CDR3 reads CASSLATTGNTEAFF. CDR3 in DNA: TGTGCCAGCAGCTTAGCTACGACAGGGAACACTGAAGCTTTCTTT. The chain employs TRBV7-2 and TRBJ1-1, with D possibly matching TRBD1 (6 bases). Germline V gene data show CDR1 as SGHTA and CDR2 as FQGNSA. The V gene lost 0 bases and the J gene lost 1 base, with 9 bases spanning the gap. This CDR3 region has 15 residues.